The rows below give T cell receptor beta chains drawn from one sample of a study of cytotoxic CD8 clonotypes in ibrutinib-treated CLL. Generated by immunoSEQ multiplex PCR, the TCRdb table keeps only in-frame clones and is missing some. The sample includes a few thousand clones, 82% of them seen just once. The sequenced sample was PBMCs, obtained before ibrutinib treatment. The receptors come from a human donor with chronic lymphocytic leukemia. Each CDR3 is given without its conserved first and last residue.

j_call: TRBJ2-7; v_call: TRBV5-1; cdr3_length: 12; cdr3_aa: ASSLDLAGNEQY
j_call: TRBJ2-1; v_call: TRBV6-5; cdr3_length: 13; cdr3_aa: ASSPSSGPYNEQF
j_call: TRBJ1-2; v_call: TRBV13; cdr3_length: 11; cdr3_aa: ASSEGQNYGYT
j_call: TRBJ2-5; v_call: TRBV6-1; cdr3_length: 11; cdr3_aa: ANQGLQGGTQY
j_call: TRBJ2-5; v_call: TRBV7-8; cdr3_length: 12; cdr3_aa: ASKSNLGEETQY
j_call: TRBJ2-3; v_call: TRBV5-1; cdr3_length: 13; cdr3_aa: ASSPGHLRADTQY
j_call: TRBJ2-1; v_call: TRBV6-4; cdr3_length: 13; cdr3_aa: ASSPDGGAFGEQF
j_call: TRBJ1-6; v_call: TRBV6-1; cdr3_length: 15; cdr3_aa: ASSGDRGGYYNSPLH
j_call: TRBJ2-3; v_call: TRBV19; cdr3_length: 13; cdr3_aa: ASSMGAGGPNTQY
j_call: TRBJ1-1; v_call: TRBV10-2; cdr3_length: 13; cdr3_aa: ASRGTESMNTEAF
j_call: TRBJ1-2; v_call: TRBV6-1; cdr3_length: 11; cdr3_aa: ASSDRGNYGYT
j_call: TRBJ1-2; v_call: TRBV7-8; cdr3_length: 10; cdr3_aa: ASSLVGDGYT
j_call: TRBJ2-7; v_call: TRBV10-3; cdr3_length: 14; cdr3_aa: AAKPAGQASSYEQY
j_call: TRBJ1-2; v_call: TRBV7-9; cdr3_length: 10; cdr3_aa: ASRGGPYGYT
j_call: TRBJ2-5; v_call: TRBV19; cdr3_length: 9; cdr3_aa: ASSMRETQY
j_call: TRBJ1-2; v_call: TRBV18; cdr3_length: 12; cdr3_aa: ASSPTGTQDGYT
j_call: TRBJ2-2; v_call: TRBV11-2; cdr3_length: 12; cdr3_aa: ASSFGQGTGELF
j_call: TRBJ1-5; v_call: TRBV6-5; cdr3_length: 11; cdr3_aa: ASSADSNQPQH
j_call: TRBJ1-2; v_call: TRBV9; cdr3_length: 11; cdr3_aa: ASSVEGARSYT
j_call: TRBJ1-5; v_call: TRBV19; cdr3_length: 12; cdr3_aa: ASSTTGANQPQH
j_call: TRBJ1-1; v_call: TRBV6-1; cdr3_length: 14; cdr3_aa: ASSESGVSASAEAF
j_call: TRBJ2-2; v_call: TRBV21-1; cdr3_length: 13; cdr3_aa: ASLRGVRGTGELF
j_call: TRBJ2-7; v_call: TRBV5-1; cdr3_length: 11; cdr3_aa: ASSGGTGDEQY